The present T cell receptor beta chain was sequenced within a study of circulating tumor DNA in untreated peripheral T-cell lymphoma (dated by TCRdb to the early 2020s). General findings and caveats noted by the study authors: Tumor-specific clonotypes turned up in approximately 72% of patients, identified from around 84% of baseline tissues and from about 66% of baseline serum samples.

Library method: the immunoSEQ multiplex PCR assay. This is the immuneACCESS table as TCRdb keeps it, with only in-frame sequences that have V and J called. A part of the clones is gone; compared with another copy, unresolved V genes explain less than half, and the rest is unexplained. Within this sample are roughly 7,300 clones, with about 76% of them counted one time only. Clones ranked in the top ten supply approximately 16% of the sample. About this clone: Its antigen target is currently unknown. Per-nucleotide qualities are absent, and no much larger clonotype sits a single base away.

Tumor-specific TCR clonotypes were identified by sequencing baseline tumor tissue collected before treatment. In a trial, the study monitored patients with peripheral T-cell lymphoma who were getting frontline treatment by applying next-generation sequencing to their T-cell receptor sequences. There are 13 amino acids in the CDR3, from cysteine to phenylalanine inclusive. Of the read, only the CDR3 DNA is kept; its 39 bases are in frame from base 1. The germline V gene (reference sequence) specifies LNHDA as CDR1 and SQIVND as CDR2. The junction shows trimming of 0 bases on V and 2 bases on J, plus 5 bases between the germline ends.

The sample taken for sequencing was tumor tissue. The sequence was collected from a human donor with peripheral T-cell lymphoma. Recombination connected TRBV19 to TRBJ2-7; the D gene assignment is ambiguous. The DNA reads as follows: TGTGCCAGTAGTATAGATGTGCCCTACGAGCAGTACTTC. This sequence encodes CASSIDVPYEQYF.